This TCR beta chain is drawn from a study of blood T cell repertoires in COVID-19. Assignment of participants to cohorts was predicated upon participant-reported clinical history. All recovered Cohort 3 donors got two negative PCRs, got clearance, or saw symptom resolution. This clone was seen only a few times. Germline V CDR1 and CDR2: GTSNPN, SVGIG (reference sequence). The CDR3 contains 16 residues. V gave up 0 bases and J gave up 0 bases; unmatched junction bases: 3. Clones were sequenced by immunoSEQ multiplex PCR, and TCRdb holds only the in-frame ones, with some missing. The sample lists nearly 400,000 clones, around nine tenths occurring once.

This receptor was obtained from a woman aged 30 to 39 who had recovered from COVID-19. Sequencing was carried out using PBMCs or T cells enriched from blood (not recorded which). This chain uses TRBV30 with TRBJ2-3; 10 bases fit TRBD1. The CDR3 spells CAWSVGQGGSTDTQYF. In nucleotides, the CDR3 is TGTGCCTGGAGTGTCGGACAGGGGGGAAGCACAGATACGCAGTATTTT.